The clone carrying this TCR beta chain occurred a few times. A junction end diverges from the germline sequence, so it may reflect a read error. Measured with immunoSEQ multiplex PCR; TCRdb has only the in-frame clones, and not every one. The sample contains around 300,000 clones, 90% of which appear only once. Germline assignment: CDR1 LNHDA and CDR2 SQIVND (reference sequence). The CDR3 totals 13 residues. One Seattle source followed patients from active infection through their disease course. This entry is derived from a study of blood T cell repertoires in COVID-19. Study overall: Sources were T cells, B-cell-depleted T cells, or PBMCs; the material itself was cDNA or gDNA.

The genes are TRBV19 and TRBJ1-5; D gene ambiguous. The TCR comes from a woman aged 40-49 years with COVID-19, enrolled during active disease. What was sequenced was peripheral blood. The CDR3 coding sequence is TGTGCCAGTAGTCCCATTAGCCATCAGCCCCAGCATTTT. Its protein product is CASSPISHQPQHF. Variable domain in full (rest from reference TRBV19 and TRBJ1-5): DGGITQSPKYLFRKEGQNVTLSCEQNLNHDAMYWYRQDPGQGLRLIYYSQIVNDFQKGDIAEGYSVSREKKESFPLTVTSAQKNPTAFYLCASSPISHQPQHFGDGTRLSIL.